Below are 24 T cell receptor beta chains sequenced from a single sample in a study of blood T cell repertoires in COVID-19. Data came from immunoSEQ multiplex PCR; TCRdb stores just in-frame clones and leaves some out. The sample includes around 100,000 clones, 70% to 90% seen only once; the top ten take less than 3%. What was sequenced was peripheral blood. The receptors here all came from a man aged 50 or older with COVID-19, enrolled during active disease.

The gene calls are TRBV23-1 and TRBJ2-5, with D maybe TRBD1 (5 bases). TRBV23-1 is sorted into the ORF group, with uncertain function. This CDR3 is built from 16 residues. The germline V and J ends were trimmed by 0 bases and 2 bases, with 13 bases remaining between them. The CDR3: CASSQSGNRRQETQYF. The CDR3 DNA sequence: TGCGCCAGCAGTCAATCTGGCAACAGGCGACAAGAGACCCAGTACTTC.

CDR3 loop: CASSHTSGVYTGELFF. The CDR3 nucleotides are TGTGCCAGCAGCCATACTAGCGGGGTATACACCGGGGAGCTGTTTTTT. This chain links TRBV7-9 with TRBJ2-2; TRBD2 matches at 10 bases. The germline V gene has CDR1 SEHNR and CDR2 FQNEAQ (reference sequence). CDR3 length: 16 amino acids. J was trimmed by 3 bases and V by 5 bases; bases with no gene match: 6.

The V and J genes are TRBV27 and TRBJ1-1; D is undetermined. The germline V gene has CDR1 MNHEY and CDR2 SMNVEV (reference sequence). The CDR3 contains 14 residues. The V gene lost 6 bases and the J gene lost 2 bases, with 13 bases spanning the gap. CDR3 loop: CASSLRVLNTEAFF. CDR3 in DNA: TGTGCCAGCAGCCTCCGGGTTTTAAACACTGAAGCTTTCTTT.

A note on this clone: Other DNA sequences in the same sample also yield this CDR3. The rearrangement joins TRBV2 to TRBJ1-4, with 9 bases matching TRBD1. There are 14 residues in the CDR3. Germline V gives CDR1 SNHLY, CDR2 FYNNEI. Unmatched junction bases numbered 3, after V lost 3 bases and J lost 7 bases. CDR3 DNA sequence: TGTGCCAGCAGTGATTGGGGACAGGGTGAAAAACTGTTTTTT. This sequence encodes CASSDWGQGEKLFF. Based on the CDR3 plus reference TRBV2 and TRBJ1-4, the full variable domain is EPEVTQTPSHQVTQMGQEVILRCVPISNHLYFYWYRQILGQKVEFLVSFYNNEISEKSEIFDDQFSVERPDGSNFTLKIRSTKLEDSAMYFCASSDWGQGEKLFFGSGTQLSVL.

The rearrangement uses TRBV5-1 and TRBJ2-5; the match to TRBD2 covers 11 bases. The CDR3 has 16 amino acids. Germline V lookup: CDR1 SGHRS, CDR2 YFSETQ. Germline trimming cut 0 bases from V and 2 bases from J; bases unmatched to any gene: 3. The CDR3 DNA sequence: TGCGCCAGCAGCTTGGGTCTAGCGGGGGGACAAGAGACCCAGTACTTC. It specifies CASSLGLAGGQETQYF.

This clone was seen a single time. The chain carries TRBV3-1 (or the pseudogene TRBV3-2) and TRBJ1-6, with D perhaps matching TRBD1 (5 bases). Germline V gene data show CDR1 as LGHDT and CDR2 as YNNKEL (reference sequence). This CDR3 contains 15 residues. V shed 5 bases and J shed 7 bases, with 15 bases lying between them. This CDR3 reads CASSDVAGWNSPLHF. CDR3 sequence (DNA): TGTGCCAGCAGCGACGTAGCAGGGTGGAATTCACCCCTCCACTTT.

This chain joins TRBV30 and TRBJ1-3; TRBD1 agrees at 8 bases. Germline V CDR1 and CDR2: GTSNPN, SVGIG (reference sequence). V lost 3 bases and J lost 2; bases outside the gene matches: 3. This CDR3 contains 14 residues. CDR3 region: CAWSRQGTGNTIYF. The CDR3 DNA reads as TGTGCCTGGAGCCGACAGGGGACTGGAAACACCATATATTTT.

This sequence joins TRBV9 and TRBJ1-6; TRBD1 aligns across 8 bases. CDR1 is SGDLS and CDR2 is YYNGEE in the germline V gene. V lost 8 bases, J lost 8 bases, and 9 bases stayed unmatched. The CDR3 extends over 14 amino acids. The CDR3 DNA reads TGTGCCAGGCATAGACAGGGGTGGGATTCACCCCTCCACTTT. It specifies CARHRQGWDSPLHF.

The gene calls are TRBV13 and TRBJ2-7; 8 bases agree with TRBD1. After removal of 2 bases from V and 5 bases from J, the junction contained 5 bases not matched to a gene. Germline CDR1 and CDR2: PRHDT and FYEKMQ (reference sequence). The CDR3 sequence is 14 residues long. CDR3 protein: CASSLTGGSHEQYF. The CDR3 DNA is TGTGCCAGCAGCTTAACAGGGGGATCCCACGAGCAGTACTTC.

CDR3 region: CASSLDSGGNTIYF. As DNA, the CDR3 is TGTGCCAGCAGCTTAGACAGCGGAGGAAACACCATATATTTT. The chain uses TRBV7-9 and TRBJ1-3; D remains ambiguous. Trimming took 1 base from V and 4 from J, leaving 8 bases between them. The CDR3 sequence is 14 residues long. The germline V gene encodes CDR1 SEHNR and CDR2 FQNEAQ (reference sequence).

The J gene is TRBJ1-4, the V gene TRBV12-3 or TRBV12-4; no clear D gene. The CDR3 has 13 amino acids. Trimming removed 0 bases at V and 4 bases at J, with 3 bases between. The CDR3 region has the DNA TGTGCCAGCAGTTTAGCGCGTAATGAAAAACTGTTTTTT. Its translation is CASSLARNEKLFF.

V and J are TRBV30 and TRBJ1-1; no clear D gene. Trimming took off 0 bases at V and 6 bases at J, with 14 bases between the two ends. Germline V gives CDR1 GTSNPN, CDR2 SVGIG (reference sequence). The CDR3 loop spans 14 amino acids. For the CDR3, the DNA is TGTGCCTGGAGTGTACGGGGTTTAGGCGCTGAAGCTTTCTTT. Amino acids: CAWSVRGLGAEAFF.

The chain joins TRBV11-2 to TRBJ1-6, with TRBD1 matching 7 bases. The germline V gene has CDR1 SGHAT and CDR2 FQNNGV. This CDR3 contains 16 residues. J lost 4 bases, V lost 2 bases, and 5 bases had no gene match. The CDR3 sequence is CASSLQGGIYNSPLHF. The CDR3 DNA reads as TGTGCCAGCAGCTTACAGGGGGGTATATATAATTCACCCCTCCACTTT.

The chain uses TRBV3-1 (or the pseudogene TRBV3-2) and TRBJ1-2; 10 bases match TRBD1. CDR1 and CDR2 (germline): LGHDT, YNNKEL (reference sequence). The CDR3 is 14 residues long. V trimming: 2 bases; J trimming: 4 bases; junction bases outside the gene matches: 1. CDR3 amino acids: CASSQRTGGYGYTF. Here the CDR3 DNA reads TGTGCCAGCAGCCAAAGGACAGGGGGCTATGGCTACACCTTC.

V and J are TRBV5-4 and TRBJ1-3, with 7 bases fitting TRBD1. This CDR3 has 17 amino acids. The junction had 6 bases not matched to a gene; V was cut back by 0 bases and J by 0 bases. Germline V CDR1 and CDR2: SGHNT, YYREEE (reference sequence). The CDR3 region has the DNA TGTGCCAGCAGCTTGGCCGGGACAGTTAACTCTGGAAACACCATATATTTT. Protein product: CASSLAGTVNSGNTIYF.

The chain is built from TRBV18 and TRBJ1-4, with 7 bases matching TRBD1. V trimming: 8 bases; J trimming: 0 bases; junction bases outside the gene matches: 9. Germline CDR1 and CDR2: KGHSH and LQKENI. The CDR3 sequence is 16 residues long. The CDR3 reads CASRNRGVATNEKLFF. The CDR3 DNA follows: TGTGCCAGCCGAAACAGGGGCGTTGCAACTAATGAAAAACTGTTTTTT.

The chain carries TRBV5-4 and TRBJ2-1; TRBD2 matches 14 bases. Trimming removed 3 bases from V and 7 bases from J; junction bases left unmatched: 3. The germline CDR1 and CDR2 sequences are SGHNT and YYREEE (reference sequence). The CDR3 loop spans 15 amino acids. The DNA for the CDR3 is TGTGCCAGCAGCTCGGGACTAGCGGGGGTAAATGAGCAGTTCTTC. The encoded protein is CASSSGLAGVNEQFF.

This chain joins TRBV6-2 or TRBV6-3 and TRBJ1-6; D perhaps matches TRBD1 (5 bases). The V gene's germline CDR1 is MNHEY and CDR2 SVGEGT. V dropped 5 bases and J dropped 2 bases, with 19 bases sitting between them. CDR3 length: 18 residues. The CDR3 DNA is TGTGCCAGCAGTCCAGCATTTCAAAGGGGTGCCTATAATTCACCCCTCCACTTT. Its translation: CASSPAFQRGAYNSPLHF.

This clone was found a few times. The chain recombines TRBV7-6 with TRBJ1-2, with 8 bases matching TRBD1. The CDR3 runs 16 residues. From germline, CDR1 is SGHVS and CDR2 FNYEAQ. With V trimmed by 5 bases and J by 5 bases, 13 bases remained unmatched. CDR3 residues: CASSAHGPGQGYGYTF. The CDR3 nucleotides are TGTGCCAGCAGCGCCCATGGCCCAGGACAGGGTTATGGCTACACCTTC.

This clone was seen repeatedly, ten times or more. The chain carries TRBV28 and TRBJ1-2, with a tentative D call TRBD1 (5 bases). Trimming shortened V by 0 bases and J by 6 bases, and 14 bases separated the two germline ends. CDR1 is MDHEN, CDR2 SYDVKM, per germline. The CDR3 is 15 amino acids. DNA of the CDR3: TGTGCCAGCAGTTTATGGTCAGGGTATGTCCATGGCTACACCTTC. Translating it yields CASSLWSGYVHGYTF.

The gene calls are TRBV7-3 and TRBJ1-2; D possibly corresponds to TRBD1 (6 bases). Deletions cut 4 bases from V and 5 bases from J, with 8 bases between. This CDR3 is built from 12 residues. The germline V gene encodes CDR1 SGHTA and CDR2 FQGTGA. CDR3 amino acids: CASSSDRYGYTF. DNA for the CDR3: TGTGCCAGCAGCTCGGACAGATATGGCTACACCTTC.

The chain couples TRBV7-9 to TRBJ2-7; possibly TRBD2 for D (5 bases). V was cut by 3 bases and J by 3 bases, with 6 bases left in between. The CDR3 is 12 residues long. Germline CDR1 is SEHNR and CDR2 is FQNEAQ (reference sequence). This chain's CDR3 is CASSFSVYEQYF. CDR3 sequence (DNA): TGTGCCAGCAGCTTTAGCGTCTACGAGCAGTACTTC.

The genes are TRBV7-9 and TRBJ2-5; 12 bases agree with TRBD1. V gave up 5 bases and J gave up 5 bases; unmatched junction bases: 9. CDR1 is SEHNR, CDR2 FQNEAQ, per germline (reference sequence). The CDR3 loop spans 16 amino acids. The CDR3 region is CASSTSGQGARETQYF. DNA for the CDR3: TGTGCCAGCAGCACCTCGGGACAGGGGGCGCGGGAGACCCAGTACTTC.

J is TRBJ1-2 and V is TRBV2; 7 bases are shared with TRBD1. Germline-derived CDR1 and CDR2 are SNHLY and FYNNEI. The CDR3 totals 15 residues. V lost 6 bases and J lost 6; bases outside the gene matches: 13. In DNA form, the CDR3 reads TGTGCCAGCAGACCGCTCGACAGGGTGGGAGATGGCTACACCTTC. Residues: CASRPLDRVGDGYTF.